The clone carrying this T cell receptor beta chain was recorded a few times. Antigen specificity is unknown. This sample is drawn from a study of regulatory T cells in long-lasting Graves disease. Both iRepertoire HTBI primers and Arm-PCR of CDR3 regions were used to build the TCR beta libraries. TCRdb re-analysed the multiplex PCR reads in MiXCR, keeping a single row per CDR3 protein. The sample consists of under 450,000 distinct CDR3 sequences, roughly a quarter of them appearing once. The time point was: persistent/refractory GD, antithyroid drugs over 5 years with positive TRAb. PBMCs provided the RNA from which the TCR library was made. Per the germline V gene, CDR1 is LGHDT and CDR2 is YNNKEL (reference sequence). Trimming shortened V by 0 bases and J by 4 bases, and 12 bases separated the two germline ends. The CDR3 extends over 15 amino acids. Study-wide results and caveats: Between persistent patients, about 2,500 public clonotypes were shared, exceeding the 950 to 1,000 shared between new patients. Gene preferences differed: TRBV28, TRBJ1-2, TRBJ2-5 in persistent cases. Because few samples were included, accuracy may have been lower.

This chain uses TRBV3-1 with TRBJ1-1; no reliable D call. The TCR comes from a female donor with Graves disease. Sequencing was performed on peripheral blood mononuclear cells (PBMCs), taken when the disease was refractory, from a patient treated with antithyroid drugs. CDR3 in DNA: TGTGCCAGCAGCCAAGAGGAGGGATGGATCACTGAAGCTTTCTTT. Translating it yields CASSQEEGWITEAFF.